This T cell receptor beta chain appears in the sequencing data of a study of blood T cell repertoires in COVID-19. Overall study: The study drew acute and convalescent COVID-19 samples from the United States, Italy and Spain. T cells, B-cell-depleted T cells, or PBMCs supplied cDNA or gDNA.

The V end was cut by 4 bases, the J end by 0 bases, with 19 bases between. This CDR3 comprises 17 residues. Germline-derived CDR1 and CDR2 are MDHEN and SYDVKM. In the authors' methods: Using reference gene primer amplification, nucleated cell counts were estimated. This table comes from immunoSEQ multiplex PCR, and its TCRdb copy is limited to in-frame clones, with some not included. V and J calls and clone size come straight from that table; D and trimming were deduced from the DNA. The table has a few hundred thousand clones, around 84% seen once. This chain links TRBV28 with TRBJ2-7, with a weak D call TRBD1 (6 bases). The TCR was taken from a man aged 55 to 70 with acute or convalescent COVID-19. Material: peripheral blood. The CDR3 nucleotides read TGTGCCAGCAGTTCAGCGATAGGACAGCGATTCTCCTACGAGCAGTACTTC. Translation gives CASSSAIGQRFSYEQYF.